The next 19 T cell receptor beta chains were all read from a single sample in a study of lymphopenia after photon versus proton radiotherapy. Sequencing was performed with immunoSEQ multiplex PCR; in TCRdb, only in-frame clones are kept and a portion is missing. The sample yields about 40,000 clones, more than 70% seen once. The sample in question was peripheral blood, obtained from a patient treated with photon-based radiotherapy. These receptors were collected from a man between 45 and 60 years old with gastric cancer.

This rearrangement joins TRBV27 to TRBJ1-1, with D perhaps matching TRBD1 (5 bases). Trimming pared 3 bases from V and 5 bases from J, leaving 13 bases between. This CDR3 region has 14 residues. CDR1 is MNHEY and CDR2 is SMNVEV in the germline V gene (reference sequence). CDR3 loop: CASSLIQGLTEAFF. CDR3 nucleotide sequence: TGTGCCAGCAGTTTGATCCAGGGTTTGACTGAAGCTTTCTTT.

The rearrangement uses TRBV6-5 and TRBJ2-1, with 8 bases aligning to TRBD2. The CDR3 is 12 residues long. V gave up 7 bases and J gave up 4 bases; unmatched junction bases: 0. Germline loops: CDR1 MNHEY, CDR2 SVGAGI. CDR3 sequence: CASTGGYNEQFF. The CDR3 DNA sequence: TGTGCCAGCACGGGGGGGTACAATGAGCAGTTCTTC.

This chain links TRBV28 with TRBJ1-3; 7 bases match TRBD1. CDR1 and CDR2 from the germline V gene are MDHEN and SYDVKM. CDR3 length equals 16 residues. Trimming at V came to 5 bases and at J to 3 bases, leaving 10 bases not matched to a gene. The CDR3 nucleotides read TGTGCCAGCAGTACTGAGGGGGCGCAGGTTGGAAACACCATATATTTT. This translates into CASSTEGAQVGNTIYF.

This rearrangement joins TRBV23-1 to TRBJ1-3, with TRBD1 as a possible D gene (5 bases). TRBV23-1 falls under the ORF class, with uncertain function. Trimming pared 2 bases from V and 0 bases from J, leaving 11 bases between. CDR3 size: 16 residues. CDR3 residues: CASSQKGKDSGNTIYF. The CDR3 nucleotides read TGCGCCAGCAGTCAAAAGGGGAAAGACTCTGGAAACACCATATATTTT.

The chain couples TRBV4-1 to TRBJ1-5; 9 bases fit TRBD1. Germline values: CDR1 MGHRA, CDR2 YSYEKL. CDR3 length: 13 amino acids. The V segment lost 4 bases and the J segment 7 bases; nucleotides outside the gene matches: 2. DNA for the CDR3: TGCGCCAGCAGCCGGGACAGGGACCAGCCCCAGCATTTT. Protein sequence: CASSRDRDQPQHF.

The chain couples TRBV27 to TRBJ2-7; 10 bases fit TRBD1. The CDR3 covers 14 residues. The J segment lost 6 bases and the V segment lost 5 bases, leaving 7 bases of the junction unmatched. The germline CDR1 and CDR2 sequences are MNHEY and SMNVEV (reference sequence). CDR3 DNA sequence: TGTGCCAGCAGTCCGGGACAGGGGTTCCGCGAGCAGTACTTC. It specifies CASSPGQGFREQYF.

The V call is TRBV11-2, the J call TRBJ1-1; D possibly corresponds to TRBD1 (5 bases). Germline V CDR1 and CDR2: SGHAT, FQNNGV. The CDR3 loop spans 15 amino acids. V was shortened by 1 base and J by 4 bases, with 13 bases between the two germline ends. The DNA of the CDR3 is TGTGCCAGCAGCTTAGGTCGGGGGTCGGTCACTGAAGCTTTCTTT. Translated: CASSLGRGSVTEAFF.

The chain joins TRBV5-1 to TRBJ2-1; TRBD2 matches at 8 bases. With 3 bases clipped from V and 5 bases from J, the junction kept 4 bases outside the gene matches. CDR1 and CDR2 (germline): SGHRS, YFSETQ. The CDR3 spans 14 residues. Written as DNA, the CDR3 is TGCGCCAGCAGCTCGACTAGCGTCCACAATGAGCAGTTCTTC. This translates into CASSSTSVHNEQFF.

This chain uses TRBV5-8 with TRBJ2-5, with 8 bases lining up with TRBD2. The CDR3 spans 17 residues. CDR1 is SGHTS and CDR2 is YDEGEE in the germline V gene. Unmatched junction bases numbered 10, after V lost 2 bases and J lost 1 base. In nucleotides, the CDR3 is TGTGCCAGCAGCTTCATGCCCTCTAGCGGGTTCCAAGAGACCCAGTACTTC. It yields the protein CASSFMPSSGFQETQYF.

There are a few counts of this clone. V gene TRBV7-9 combines with J gene TRBJ2-3, with D unclear. This CDR3 region has 12 residues. V shed 5 bases and J shed 0 bases, with 3 bases lying between them. CDR1 is SEHNR and CDR2 is FQNEAQ in the germline V gene (reference sequence). CDR3 bases: TGTGCCAGCAGCCCGAGCACAGATACGCAGTATTTT. This sequence encodes CASSPSTDTQYF.

This chain connects TRBV7-9 to TRBJ1-1; the D gene is possibly TRBD1 (5 bases). CDR1 and CDR2 (germline): SEHNR, FQNEAQ (reference sequence). Trimming took off 1 base at V and 11 bases at J, with 14 bases between the two ends. The CDR3 is made up of 13 amino acids. This CDR3 is CASSLEGYAAAFF. As DNA, the CDR3 is TGTGCCAGCAGCTTAGAGGGGTATGCTGCGGCTTTCTTT.

The chain links TRBV7-9 to TRBJ1-2; D is unresolved. The germline CDR1 and CDR2 sequences are SEHNR and FQNEAQ (reference sequence). Trimming stripped 4 bases from V and 5 bases from J, with 11 bases between. There are 13 residues in the CDR3. CDR3 in amino acids: CASSYADSYGYTF. DNA of the CDR3: TGTGCCAGCAGCTATGCCGATTCTTATGGCTACACCTTC.

The rearrangement joins TRBV5-1 to TRBJ2-5; a possible D gene is TRBD2 (5 bases). CDR3 length: 13 amino acids. Germline values: CDR1 SGHRS, CDR2 YFSETQ. V shed 1 base and J shed 3 bases, with 7 bases lying between them. The CDR3 protein is CASSLNGKETQYF. The CDR3 region has the DNA TGCGCCAGCAGCTTGAACGGGAAAGAGACCCAGTACTTC.

V gene TRBV4-2 combines with J gene TRBJ2-3; the D gene is possibly TRBD2 (6 bases). Trimming left V 1 base short and J 5 bases short, with 16 bases between. Germline-derived CDR1 and CDR2 are LGHNA and YNFKEQ. The length of the CDR3 is 16 residues. CDR3 residues: CASSQVLERGGDTQYF. CDR3 DNA: TGTGCCAGCAGCCAAGTCCTAGAGAGGGGAGGAGATACGCAGTATTTT.

The chain employs TRBV7-2 and TRBJ1-3; D uncertain. V lost 4 bases and J 0 bases, leaving 13 bases between the germline ends. The CDR3 has 16 amino acids. Germline loops: CDR1 SGHTA, CDR2 FQGNSA. The CDR3 region is CASSSFAGFSGNTIYF. The CDR3 coding sequence is TGTGCCAGCAGCTCATTTGCAGGATTCTCTGGAAACACCATATATTTT.

This chain joins TRBV19 and TRBJ2-5, with D possibly called TRBD1 or TRBD2 (6 bases each). V dropped 3 bases and J dropped 5 bases, with 13 bases sitting between them. The germline CDR1 and CDR2 sequences are LNHDA and SQIVND (reference sequence). The CDR3 is 14 residues long. The CDR3 nucleotides are TGTGCCAGTAGTATGAGGGGGGCCTGGGAGACCCAGTACTTC. Protein product: CASSMRGAWETQYF.

The J gene is TRBJ2-7, the V gene TRBV7-8; TRBD2 is a possible D gene (6 bases). The CDR3 consists of 14 residues. The ends were cut back, 3 bases at V and 3 bases at J, with 12 bases in the middle. Germline CDR1 and CDR2: SGHVS and FQNEAQ. The CDR3 here is CASSFRRGGYEQYF. CDR3 in DNA: TGTGCCAGCAGCTTTAGGCGGGGAGGCTACGAGCAGTACTTC. The whole variable domain, filled in from reference TRBV7-8 and TRBJ2-7, reads GAGVSQSPRYKVAKRGQDVALRCDPISGHVSLFWYQQALGQGPEFLTYFQNEAQLDKSGLPSDRFFAERPEGSVSTLKIQRTQQEDSAVYLCASSFRRGGYEQYFGPGTRLTVT.

The chain joins TRBV5-1 to TRBJ2-1, with 11 bases fitting TRBD2. The CDR3 sequence is 20 residues long. The junction had 15 bases not matched to a gene; V was cut back by 1 base and J by 3 bases. Germline V gene lookup returns CDR1 SGHRS and CDR2 YFSETQ. CDR3 coding DNA: TGCGCCAGCAGCTTGTCTACTCTAGCGGGAGGCATACAAAACTACAATGAGCAGTTCTTC. This translates into CASSLSTLAGGIQNYNEQFF. Filled out from reference TRBV5-1 and TRBJ2-1, the complete variable domain reads KAGVTQTPRYLIKTRGQQVTLSCSPISGHRSVSWYQQTPGQGLQFLFEYFSETQRNKGNFPGRFSGRQFSNSRSEMNVSTLELGDSALYLCASSLSTLAGGIQNYNEQFFGPGTRLTVL.

The chain links TRBV27 to TRBJ2-1, with D possibly being TRBD2 (6 bases). The germline V and J ends were trimmed by 2 bases and 5 bases, with 10 bases remaining between them. CDR3 length: 14 residues. Germline CDR1 and CDR2: MNHEY and SMNVEV (reference sequence). CDR3 protein: CASSLRLENNEQFF. The CDR3 DNA reads as TGTGCCAGCAGTTTAAGACTAGAGAACAATGAGCAGTTCTTC.